The 2 T cell receptor beta chains presented below share a single source sample, sequenced in a study of blood T cell repertoires in COVID-19. Profiled with immunoSEQ multiplex PCR; TCRdb holds only in-frame clones, not every one. The profile covers more than 150,000 clones, with roughly 80% appearing a single time and about 5.5% taken by the ten largest. Sequencing was done on a sample of peripheral blood. These receptors came from a young woman with acute or convalescent COVID-19.

V usage is TRBV9 and J usage is TRBJ1-4; 7 nucleotides agree with TRBD1. The length of the CDR3 is 17 residues. The germline V gene has CDR1 SGDLS and CDR2 YYNGEE. The ends lost 4 bases at V and 5 bases at J; junction bases unmatched: 14. The CDR3 region is CASSPKGAGWVNEKLFF. The CDR3 DNA follows: TGTGCCAGCAGCCCCAAGGGGGCGGGATGGGTAAATGAAAAACTGTTTTTT.

This rearrangement joins TRBV19 to TRBJ2-1, with 7 nucleotides matching TRBD1. This CDR3 is built from 14 residues. From germline, CDR1 is LNHDA and CDR2 SQIVND (reference sequence). Trimming cost V 1 base and J 16 bases; bases outside gene matches: 13. In DNA, the CDR3 is TGTGCCAGTAGTATAGTCGCAGGGACAGCAAGACTCTTCTTC. This gives the protein CASSIVAGTARLFF. Supplemented by reference TRBV19 and TRBJ2-1, the full variable domain reads DGGITQSPKYLFRKEGQNVTLSCEQNLNHDAMYWYRQDPGQGLRLIYYSQIVNDFQKGDIAEGYSVSREKKESFPLTVTSAQKNPTAFYLCASSIVAGTARLFFGPGTRLTVL.